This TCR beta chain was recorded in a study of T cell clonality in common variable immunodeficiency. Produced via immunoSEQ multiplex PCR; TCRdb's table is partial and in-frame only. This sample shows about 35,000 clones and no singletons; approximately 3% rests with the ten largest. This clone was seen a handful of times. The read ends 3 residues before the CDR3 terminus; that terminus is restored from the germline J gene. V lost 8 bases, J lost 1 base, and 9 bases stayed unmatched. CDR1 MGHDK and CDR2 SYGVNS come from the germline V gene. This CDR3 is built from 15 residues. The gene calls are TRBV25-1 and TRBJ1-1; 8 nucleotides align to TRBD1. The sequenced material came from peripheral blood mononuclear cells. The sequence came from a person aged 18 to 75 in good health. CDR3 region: CASGKDRVGNTEAFF. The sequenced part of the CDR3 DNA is TGTGCCAGCGGTAAGGACAGGGTGGGGAACACTGAA.